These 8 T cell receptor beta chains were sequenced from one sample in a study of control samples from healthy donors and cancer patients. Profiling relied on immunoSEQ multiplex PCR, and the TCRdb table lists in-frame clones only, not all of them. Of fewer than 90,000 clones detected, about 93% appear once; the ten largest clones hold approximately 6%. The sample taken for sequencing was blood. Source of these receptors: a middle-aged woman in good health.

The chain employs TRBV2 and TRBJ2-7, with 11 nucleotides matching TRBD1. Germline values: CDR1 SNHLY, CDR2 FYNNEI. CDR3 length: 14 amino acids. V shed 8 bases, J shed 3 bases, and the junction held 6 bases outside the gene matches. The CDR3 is CASRGTGGNYEQYF. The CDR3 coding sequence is TGTGCCAGCCGTGGGACAGGGGGAAACTACGAGCAGTACTTC.

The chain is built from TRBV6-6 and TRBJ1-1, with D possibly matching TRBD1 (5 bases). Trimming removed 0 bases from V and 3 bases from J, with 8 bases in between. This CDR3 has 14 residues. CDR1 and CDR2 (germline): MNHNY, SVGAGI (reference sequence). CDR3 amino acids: CASSYSGQHTEAFF. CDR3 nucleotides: TGTGCCAGCAGTTACTCGGGGCAGCACACTGAAGCTTTCTTT.

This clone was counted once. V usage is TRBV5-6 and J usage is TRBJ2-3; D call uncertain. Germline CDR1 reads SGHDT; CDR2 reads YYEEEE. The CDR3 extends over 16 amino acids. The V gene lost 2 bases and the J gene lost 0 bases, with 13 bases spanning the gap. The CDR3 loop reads CASSFSRRSSTDTQYF. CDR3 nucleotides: TGTGCCAGCAGCTTCTCGAGACGTTCTAGCACAGATACGCAGTATTTT.

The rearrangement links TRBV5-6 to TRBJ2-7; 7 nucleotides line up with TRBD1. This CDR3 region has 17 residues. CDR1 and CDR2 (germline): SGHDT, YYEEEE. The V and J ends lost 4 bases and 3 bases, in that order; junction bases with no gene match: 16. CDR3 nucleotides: TGTGCCAGCAGCGCTATGACAGGGAGAGGAGCTGACTACGAGCAGTACTTC. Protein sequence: CASSAMTGRGADYEQYF.

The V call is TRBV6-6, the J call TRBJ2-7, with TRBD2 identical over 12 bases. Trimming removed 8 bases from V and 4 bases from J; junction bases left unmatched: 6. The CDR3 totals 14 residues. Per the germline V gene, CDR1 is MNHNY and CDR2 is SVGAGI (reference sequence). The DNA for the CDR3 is TGTGCCAGCTTAAAAGGGACTAGCGGGTACGAGCAGTACTTC. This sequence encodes CASLKGTSGYEQYF.

The CDR3 reads CASSGLSSGNTIYF. In DNA form, the CDR3 reads TGTGCCAGCAGCGGGTTGAGCTCTGGAAACACCATATATTTT. The chain is built from TRBV27 and TRBJ1-3; D unresolved. CDR1 MNHEY and CDR2 SMNVEV come from the germline V gene (reference sequence). Trimming removed 6 bases from V and 0 bases from J, with 9 bases in between. This CDR3 region has 14 residues.

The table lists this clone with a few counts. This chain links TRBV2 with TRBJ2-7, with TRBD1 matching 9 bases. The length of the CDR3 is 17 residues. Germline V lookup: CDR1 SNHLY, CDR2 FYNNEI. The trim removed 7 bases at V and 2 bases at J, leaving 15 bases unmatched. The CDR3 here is CASTPRLGTGKTYEQYF. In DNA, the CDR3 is TGTGCCAGCACTCCCAGGCTGGGGACAGGGAAAACCTACGAGCAGTACTTC.

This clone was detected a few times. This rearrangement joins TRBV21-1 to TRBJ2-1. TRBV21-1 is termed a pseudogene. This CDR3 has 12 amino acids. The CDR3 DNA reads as TGTGCCAGCAGCGTTTCCTACAATGAGCAGTTCTTC. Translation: CASSVSYNEQFF.